These T cell receptor beta chains were read from a single sample in a study of T cell repertoires in cytomegalovirus infection. One entry per CDR3 protein, called by TCRdb with MiXCR from the reads. The sample consists of more than 650,000 distinct CDR3 sequences, 35% of them appearing once. Sequences were obtained from PBMCs. The receptors shown here come from a human donor in good health (CMV status not recorded). Some clones in this sample may be carry-over from other donors' samples. Both conserved end residues are part of each CDR3. D genes are given only for firm matches. Only part of the rows carry a size: once, few, many, or a class if the clone is expanded.

V: TRBV28; J: TRBJ1-4; D: NA; size: NA; DNA: TGTGCCAGCAGTTACTACAGGACATCTAATGAAAAACTGTTTTTT; CDR3: CASSYYRTSNEKLFF
V: TRBV28; J: TRBJ2-7; D: NA; size: NA; DNA: TGTGCCAGCAGTTTATCTAGCTATAGACTGGGCGAGCAGTACTTC; CDR3: CASSLSSYRLGEQYF
V: TRBV20-1; J: TRBJ2-7; D: TRBD2; size: NA; DNA: TGCAGTGCTGCCTGGGGACTAGCGGGACCGGGAGAGCAGTACTTC; CDR3: CSAAWGLAGPGEQYF
V: TRBV12-5; J: TRBJ1-3; D: TRBD1; size: few; DNA: TGTGCTAGTGGCCTGACAGGGACTGGAAACACCATATATTTT; CDR3: CASGLTGTGNTIYF
V: TRBV19; J: TRBJ2-2; D: NA; size: many; DNA: TGTGCCAGCAGCATAACAAACACCGGGGAGCTGTTTTTT; CDR3: CASSITNTGELFF
V: TRBV7-6; J: TRBJ1-5; D: NA; size: NA; DNA: TGTGCCAGCAGCTTAAATCCAAGCAAACAGCCCCAGAATTTT; CDR3: CASSLNPSKQPQNF
V: TRBV19; J: TRBJ2-1; D: NA; size: NA; DNA: TGTGCCAGTAGTCCAGACAGGGAGGGATACAATGAGCAGTTCTTC; CDR3: CASSPDREGYNEQFF
V: TRBV7-4; J: TRBJ2-5; D: TRBD2; size: NA; DNA: TGTGCCAGCAGCCGGGGGGGTGGACTAGCGGAAGAGACCCAGTACTTC; CDR3: CASSRGGGLAEETQYF
V: TRBV7-2; J: TRBJ1-4; D: TRBD1; size: NA; DNA: TGTGCCAGCAGCGAAACCGCCGGGACAGGACTGTTTTTT; CDR3: CASSETAGTGLFF
V: TRBV5-6; J: TRBJ2-7; D: TRBD1; size: few; DNA: TGTGCCAGCAGCCTCGGACAGGGGGCGATGAGCTCCTACGAGCAGTACTTC; CDR3: CASSLGQGAMSSYEQYF
V: TRBV6-2/TRBV6-3; J: TRBJ1-4; D: NA; size: NA; DNA: TGTGCCAGCAGCACTACAAGGGCGGGTGAAAAACTGTTTTTT; CDR3: CASSTTRAGEKLFF
V: TRBV12-3/TRBV12-4; J: TRBJ1-2; D: TRBD1; size: NA; DNA: TGTGCCAGCATCTGGACAGGGGGCCTGAATGGCTACACCTTC; CDR3: CASIWTGGLNGYTF
V: TRBV19; J: TRBJ1-1; D: NA; size: NA; DNA: TGTGCCAGTAGGGAAGGTCATGGCCTGAACACTGAAGCTTTCTTT; CDR3: CASREGHGLNTEAFF
V: TRBV5-1; J: TRBJ1-1; D: NA; size: medium-sized; DNA: TGTGCCAGCAGCTTAGAGGGGAACACTGAAGCTTTCTTT; CDR3: CASSLEGNTEAFF
V: TRBV7-9; J: TRBJ2-7; D: NA; size: few; DNA: TGTGCCAGCAGCTTAGCTAACCGGTACTTC; CDR3: CASSLANRYF
V: TRBV7-6; J: TRBJ1-6; D: NA; size: few; DNA: TGTGCCAGCAGCTTGGGACCGAGTTCACCCCTCCACTTT; CDR3: CASSLGPSSPLHF
V: TRBV19; J: TRBJ2-1; D: NA; size: NA; DNA: TGTGCCAGTAGAGGTGGGGCAGGGCACTACAATGAGCAGTTCTTC; CDR3: CASRGGAGHYNEQFF
V: TRBV27; J: TRBJ1-2; D: NA; size: many; DNA: TGTGCCAGCAAGGATGGGGTCGGCTATGGCTACACCTTC; CDR3: CASKDGVGYGYTF
V: TRBV4-1; J: TRBJ2-7; D: TRBD2; size: NA; DNA: TGCGCCAGCAGCCCAAGGGAGGGGCGCGACGAGCAGTACTTC; CDR3: CASSPREGRDEQYF
V: TRBV28; J: TRBJ2-5; D: NA; size: NA; DNA: TGTGCCAGCAGTGGAACAGGTTGGGGGGAGACCCAGTACTTC; CDR3: CASSGTGWGETQYF
V: TRBV5-1; J: TRBJ2-7; D: TRBD1; size: NA; DNA: TGCGCCAGCAGCCTACTGACAGGGGGCTCCGAGCAGTACTTC; CDR3: CASSLLTGGSEQYF
V: TRBV6-1; J: TRBJ2-7; D: NA; size: NA; DNA: TGTGCCAGCAGTCCCTACGGGTCCTACGAGCAGTACTTC; CDR3: CASSPYGSYEQYF
V: TRBV7-8; J: TRBJ1-5; D: NA; size: many; DNA: TGTGCCAGCAGCTTACTGGGGGATAGCAATCAGCCCCAGCATTTT; CDR3: CASSLLGDSNQPQHF
V: TRBV27; J: TRBJ2-2; D: NA; size: NA; DNA: TGTGCCAGCAGCCCCGACATTTCGAACACCGGGGAGCTGTTTTTT; CDR3: CASSPDISNTGELFF
V: TRBV20-1; J: TRBJ1-5; D: NA; size: NA; DNA: TGCAGTGCTAGAGATTCTCTCTCGGCCCCGACCCGATATAGCAATCAGCCCCAGCATTTT; CDR3: CSARDSLSAPTRYSNQPQHF
V: TRBV5-1; J: TRBJ1-4; D: NA; size: few; DNA: TGCGCCAGCAGCCCGACGACAGGTCCTAATGAAAAACTGTTTTTT; CDR3: CASSPTTGPNEKLFF
V: TRBV9; J: TRBJ2-1; D: TRBD2; size: NA; DNA: TGTGCCAGCAGCGTAGACCCAGGGACGGGACTAGACAATGAGCAGTTCTTC; CDR3: CASSVDPGTGLDNEQFF
V: TRBV28; J: TRBJ2-1; D: TRBD2; size: few; DNA: TGTGCCAGCACGTCTAGCGGGCTACCGAGCTCCTACAATGAGCAGTTCTTC; CDR3: CASTSSGLPSSYNEQFF
V: TRBV28; J: TRBJ2-7; D: TRBD2; size: NA; DNA: TGTGCCAGCAGTTTACTAGCGGGAAATTTATACGAGCAGTACTTC; CDR3: CASSLLAGNLYEQYF
V: TRBV11-2; J: TRBJ2-2; D: NA; size: NA; DNA: TGTGCCAGCAGCTTATATCGTCGCGGACACAACACCGGGGAGCTGTTTTTT; CDR3: CASSLYRRGHNTGELFF
V: TRBV12-3/TRBV12-4; J: TRBJ1-1; D: NA; size: NA; DNA: TGTGCCAGCAGTTTACGTGCAGCGCACGCTGAAGCTTTCTTT; CDR3: CASSLRAAHAEAFF
V: TRBV15; J: TRBJ2-7; D: NA; size: NA; DNA: TGTGCCACCAGCAGTGGACAGTCGGGGCCCTACGAGCAGTACTTC; CDR3: CATSSGQSGPYEQYF
V: TRBV2; J: TRBJ1-5; D: NA; size: NA; DNA: TGTGCCAGCAGTGAATATGCGGGTGGTCAGCCCCAGCATTTT; CDR3: CASSEYAGGQPQHF
V: TRBV6-1; J: TRBJ1-5; D: NA; size: NA; DNA: TGTGCCAGCCAGGAGGGTAGTGGCAATCAGCCCCAGCATTTT; CDR3: CASQEGSGNQPQHF
V: TRBV2; J: TRBJ2-3; D: TRBD1; size: NA; DNA: TGTGCCAGCAGTGAAGAGGGGGCAGGAGATACGCAGTATTTT; CDR3: CASSEEGAGDTQYF
V: TRBV28; J: TRBJ1-3; D: NA; size: NA; DNA: TGTGCCAGCAGTCTGAGTTTAGGAAACACCATATATTTT; CDR3: CASSLSLGNTIYF
V: TRBV28; J: TRBJ1-5; D: TRBD1; size: few; DNA: TGTGCCAGCAGTCCCATTTCCGGGACAGGGAATCAGCCCCAGCATTTT; CDR3: CASSPISGTGNQPQHF
V: TRBV19; J: TRBJ1-1; D: TRBD1; size: NA; DNA: TGTGCCACCCACTATGGGACAGGGGACACTGAAGCTTTCTTT; CDR3: CATHYGTGDTEAFF
V: TRBV20-1; J: TRBJ2-7; D: NA; size: NA; DNA: TGCAGTGCGCCTGGACGGGACACTCAATTCTCCTACGAGCAGTACTTC; CDR3: CSAPGRDTQFSYEQYF
V: TRBV10-3; J: TRBJ1-2; D: NA; size: few; DNA: TGTGCCATCAGTGGCGAAGGGAACGGTGGCTACACCTTC; CDR3: CAISGEGNGGYTF
V: TRBV6-5; J: TRBJ1-4; D: NA; size: NA; DNA: TGTGCCAGCAGTCTTGGGATCGCTAATGAAAAACTGTTTTTT; CDR3: CASSLGIANEKLFF